The present T cell receptor beta chain was sequenced within a study of regulatory T cells in long-lasting Graves disease. There are many counts of this clonotype. As to time point: newly diagnosed GD, antithyroid drugs for less than 3 months. TCR sequences were obtained from RNA taken from PBMCs. Building of the TCR beta libraries involved iRepertoire HTBI primers and Arm-PCR of CDR3 regions. TCRdb ran MiXCR on the multiplex PCR reads and lists one entry per CDR3 protein. Of about 500,000 distinct CDR3 sequences detected, 12% appear once; the ten largest clones hold approximately 9.6%. These data are also associated with another study on T cells in Graves' hyperthyroidism and ophthalmopathy. That paper states: Every diagnosis used clinical symptoms, serum thyroxine and TRAb, thyroid ultrasound and orbital computed tomography. The model identified upcoming ophthalmopathy a median approximately six months ahead of onset.

The sequencing here drew on peripheral blood mononuclear cells (PBMCs), taken at new diagnosis, from a patient treated with antithyroid drugs. This TCR was recovered from a woman aged 30 to 39 with Graves disease.

Here the CDR3 reads CASSRRQGNYGYTF. DNA for the CDR3: TGTGCCAGTAGTCGGAGACAGGGGAACTATGGCTACACCTTC. This rearrangement joins TRBV19 to TRBJ1-2; 8 bases are a match to TRBD1. The germline CDR1 and CDR2 sequences are LNHDA and SQIVND (reference sequence). The CDR3 length is 14 residues. The V gene end was trimmed by 5 bases and the J gene end by 2 bases; junction bases not matched to a gene: 4.